This T cell receptor (beta chain) emerged from a study of cytomegalovirus exposure and HLA in healthy donors. Germline V lookup: CDR1 MGHDK, CDR2 SYGVNS. The CDR3 extends over 15 amino acids. J gave up 3 bases and V 4 bases, and 6 bases lay outside the gene matches. PCR primers comprised 60 Vbeta and 13 Jbeta primers. The data were produced by immunoSEQ multiplex PCR, yet TCRdb's version contains in-frame clones alone and is incomplete. The sample consists of some 80,000 clones, about 79% of them appearing once. This receptor was identified in a man aged 18 to 29 in good health and CMV-seropositive. The chain uses TRBV25-1 and TRBJ1-2, with 9 bases identical to TRBD1. Input material: PBMCs. The CDR3 DNA follows: TGTGCCAGCAGTGTCACAGGGGGCGGTTACTATGGCTACACCTTC. It encodes CASSVTGGGYYGYTF.